The text below deals with one TCR beta chain. Its antigen is as yet unknown. Across several immunoSEQ plates, the genomic DNA of each subset was split evenly. Measured with immunoSEQ multiplex PCR; TCRdb has only the in-frame clones, and not every one. Of roughly 1,800,000 clones in the sample, 85% to 95% are singletons; the top ten hold 0.95% to 1.5%. V was cut by 2 bases and J by 5 bases, with 4 bases left in between. Germline CDR1 and CDR2: SNHLY and FYNNEI. The CDR3 is 11 residues long. This entry is derived from a study of shared clonotypes between healthy human individuals. For the study at large: Each donor's CD8 memory used one plate, CD8 naive two, each CD4 subset three.

Positive CCR7 selection of CD45RO-negative cells yielded the naive CD8 cells, and terminally differentiated effector memory CD45RA+ cells were excluded. General study points: The study generally estimated greater richness for naive than memory subsets.

This sequence originates from a man aged 18 to 29 in good health. The rearrangement uses TRBV2 and TRBJ2-7; D is unresolved. Sequencing was done on a sample of naive CD8+ T cells sorted from blood. CDR3 protein: CASSEWHEQYF. In DNA form, the CDR3 reads TGTGCCAGCAGTGAATGGCACGAGCAGTACTTC.